The text below deals with one T cell receptor beta chain. Antigen unknown. The sample is drawn from a study of OX40 agonist ivuxolimab in advanced cancers. Study details: Hepatocellular carcinoma, melanoma, renal cell or head and neck cancer affected the dose-escalation patients. Study findings and constraints: No antigen was identified for the clonally expanded peripheral T cells.

V was shortened by 4 bases and J by 4 bases, with 17 bases between the two germline ends. Per the germline V gene, CDR1 is MGHRA and CDR2 is YSYEKL. The CDR3 consists of 16 residues. The assay was immunoSEQ multiplex PCR, and TCRdb's table has in-frame clones only and misses some. The sample yields some 65,000 clones, around 87% seen once. The V gene is TRBV4-1, the J gene TRBJ1-3, with D uncertain. The specimen was CD4+ or CD8+ T cells sorted from blood, collected in a trial of the OX40 agonist ivuxolimab. This clonotype was obtained from an adult with an advanced solid tumor such as melanoma, head and neck, liver or kidney cancer. For the CDR3, the DNA is TGCGCCAGCAGCCCACCTTCGGGCGTCGAGGGAAACACCATATATTTT. Translation gives CASSPPSGVEGNTIYF.